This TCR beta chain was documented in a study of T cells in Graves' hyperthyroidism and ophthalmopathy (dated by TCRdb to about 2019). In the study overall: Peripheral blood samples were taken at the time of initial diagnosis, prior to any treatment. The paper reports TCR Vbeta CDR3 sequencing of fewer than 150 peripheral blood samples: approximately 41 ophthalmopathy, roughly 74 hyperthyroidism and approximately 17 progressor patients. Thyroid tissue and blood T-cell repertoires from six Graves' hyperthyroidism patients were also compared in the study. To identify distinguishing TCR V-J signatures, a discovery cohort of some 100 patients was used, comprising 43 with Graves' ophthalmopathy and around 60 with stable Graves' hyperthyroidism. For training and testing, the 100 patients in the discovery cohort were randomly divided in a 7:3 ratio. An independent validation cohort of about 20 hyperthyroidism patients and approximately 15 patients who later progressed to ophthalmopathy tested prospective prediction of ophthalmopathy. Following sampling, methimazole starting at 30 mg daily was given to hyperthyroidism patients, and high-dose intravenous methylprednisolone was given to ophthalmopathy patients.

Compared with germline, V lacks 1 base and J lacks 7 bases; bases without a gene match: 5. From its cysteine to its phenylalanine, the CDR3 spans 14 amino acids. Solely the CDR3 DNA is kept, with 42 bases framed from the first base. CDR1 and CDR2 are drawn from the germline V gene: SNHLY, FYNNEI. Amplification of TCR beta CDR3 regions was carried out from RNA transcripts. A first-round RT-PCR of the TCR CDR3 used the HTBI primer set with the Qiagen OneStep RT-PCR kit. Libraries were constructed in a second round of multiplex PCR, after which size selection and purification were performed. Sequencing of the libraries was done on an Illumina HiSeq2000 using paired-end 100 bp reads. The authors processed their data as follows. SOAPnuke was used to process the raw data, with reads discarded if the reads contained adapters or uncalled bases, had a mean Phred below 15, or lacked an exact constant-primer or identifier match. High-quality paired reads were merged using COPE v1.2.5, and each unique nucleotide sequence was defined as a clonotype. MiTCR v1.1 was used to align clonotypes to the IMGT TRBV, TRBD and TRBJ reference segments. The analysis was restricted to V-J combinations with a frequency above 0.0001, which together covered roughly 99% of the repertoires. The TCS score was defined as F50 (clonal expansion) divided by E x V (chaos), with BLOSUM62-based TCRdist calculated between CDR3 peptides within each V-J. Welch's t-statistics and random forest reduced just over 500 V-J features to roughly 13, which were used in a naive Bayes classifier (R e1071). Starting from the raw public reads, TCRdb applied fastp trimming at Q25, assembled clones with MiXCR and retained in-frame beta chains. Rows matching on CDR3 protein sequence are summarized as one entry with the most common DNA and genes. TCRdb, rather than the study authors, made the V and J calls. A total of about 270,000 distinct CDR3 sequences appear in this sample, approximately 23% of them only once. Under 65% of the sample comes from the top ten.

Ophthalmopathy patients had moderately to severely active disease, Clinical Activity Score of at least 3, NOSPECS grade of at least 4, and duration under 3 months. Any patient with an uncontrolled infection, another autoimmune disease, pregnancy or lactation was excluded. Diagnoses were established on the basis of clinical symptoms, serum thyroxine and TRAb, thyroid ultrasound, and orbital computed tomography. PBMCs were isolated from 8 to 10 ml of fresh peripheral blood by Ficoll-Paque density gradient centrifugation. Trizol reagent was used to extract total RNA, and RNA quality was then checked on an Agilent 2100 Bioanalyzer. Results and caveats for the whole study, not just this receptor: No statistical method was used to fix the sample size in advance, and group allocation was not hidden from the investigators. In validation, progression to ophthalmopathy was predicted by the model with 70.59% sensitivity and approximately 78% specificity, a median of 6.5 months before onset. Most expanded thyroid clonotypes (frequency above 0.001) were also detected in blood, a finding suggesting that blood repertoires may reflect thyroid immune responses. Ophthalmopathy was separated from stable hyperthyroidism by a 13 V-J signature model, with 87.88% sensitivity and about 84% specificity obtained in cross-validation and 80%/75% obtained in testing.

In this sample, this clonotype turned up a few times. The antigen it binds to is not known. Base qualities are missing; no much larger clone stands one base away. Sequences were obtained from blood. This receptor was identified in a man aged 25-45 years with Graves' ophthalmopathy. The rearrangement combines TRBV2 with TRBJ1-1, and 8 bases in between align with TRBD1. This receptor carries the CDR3 CASSEVDRGGEAFF. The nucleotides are TGTGCCAGCAGTGAAGTTGACAGGGGAGGTGAAGCTTTCTTT.